This TCR beta chain was sequenced for a study of human T cells and chemical hapten exposure. This clonotype was recorded many times. Indicated time point: patch test 1, 2 weeks after DPC sensitization. Noted treatment: therapeutic diphenylcyclopropenone sensitization with weekly scalp DPC. MiXCR, run by TCRdb on the RACE reads, gives a single entry per CDR3 protein. Of under 450,000 distinct CDR3 sequences in the sample, about 4.4% were seen once. From germline, CDR1 is SQVTM and CDR2 ANQGSEA. J lost 6 bases, V lost 0 bases, and 8 bases had no gene match. CDR3 size: 15 residues. This sequence originates from a woman in her forties or fifties with alopecia areata. Some clones in this sample may be carry-over from other donors' samples. This sequence joins TRBV29-1 and TRBJ2-3; 8 bases fit TRBD2. Sequencing used whole blood, obtained in connection with sensitization to the hapten diphenylcyclopropenone (DPC). The CDR3 protein is CSVEERGGASDTQYF. In nucleotides, the CDR3 is TGCAGCGTTGAAGAACGGGGGGGGGCGTCTGATACGCAGTATTTT.